These 18 T cell receptor beta chains came from one sample sequenced in a study of blood T cells in healthy people across ages. Primers used in a second PCR of about 6 to 11 cycles were a sample-barcoded 5' primer and a J-beta primer mix. One entry per CDR3 protein, called by TCRdb with MiXCR from the 5' RACE reads. Here the sample spans roughly 1,500,000 distinct CDR3 sequences, approximately 32% being singletons. What was sequenced was blood. These receptors were taken from a woman aged 25 to 39 in good health.

This clonotype showed up just a few times. The V and J genes are TRBV3-1 and TRBJ2-3; D call uncertain. The V gene lost 3 bases and the J gene lost 0 bases, with 13 bases spanning the gap. In germline, CDR1 is LGHDT, CDR2 YNNKEL (reference sequence). The CDR3 length is 16 residues. CDR3 sequence reads: CASSQMYWGSTDTQYF. In DNA form, the CDR3 reads TGTGCCAGCAGCCAGATGTATTGGGGTAGCACAGATACGCAGTATTTT.

The V call is TRBV6-5, the J call TRBJ1-2; TRBD1 is a possible D gene (5 bases). The ends were cut back, 5 bases at V and 4 bases at J, with 20 bases in the middle. The CDR3 runs 16 residues. From germline, CDR1 is MNHEY and CDR2 SVGAGI. The CDR3 region has the DNA TGTGCCAGCAGTCGGGGGGGGAATCTGCTGGGCTATGGCTACACCTTC. Translation gives CASSRGGNLLGYGYTF.

This clonotype was observed a few times. The chain couples TRBV11-2 to TRBJ2-3; the match to TRBD2 covers 7 bases. The CDR3 is 15 amino acids. Trimming at V came to 4 bases and at J to 0 bases, leaving 4 bases not matched to a gene. Per germline, CDR1 SGHAT and CDR2 FQNNGV. CDR3 nucleotides: TGTGCCAGCAGCTGGGGGGGAACCAGCACAGATACGCAGTATTTT. Amino acid sequence: CASSWGGTSTDTQYF.

The CDR3 spells CASSVGELAGGLSYNEQFF. The CDR3 nucleotides are TGTGCCAGCAGCGTAGGGGAACTAGCGGGGGGGCTCTCCTACAATGAGCAGTTCTTC. The rearrangement joins TRBV9 to TRBJ2-1; TRBD2 matches 13 bases. The CDR3 is made up of 19 amino acids. Germline lookup yields CDR1 SGDLS and CDR2 YYNGEE. V dropped 0 bases and J dropped 0; count of bases not matched to a gene: 6.

This chain connects TRBV15 to TRBJ1-5; D not certain. Germline lookup yields CDR1 LNHNV and CDR2 YYDKDF (reference sequence). The CDR3 length is 13 residues. V lost 5 bases, J lost 7 bases, and 12 bases lay in between. Here the CDR3 reads CATSGPAPQPQHF. CDR3 nucleotide sequence: TGTGCCACCAGCGGCCCGGCCCCCCAGCCCCAGCATTTT. The whole variable domain, remainder taken from reference TRBV15 and TRBJ1-5, is DAMVIQNPRYQVTQFGKPVTLSCSQTLNHNVMYWYQQKSSQAPKLLFHYYDKDFNNEADTPDNFQSRRPNTSFCFLDIRSPGLGDTAMYLCATSGPAPQPQHFGDGTRLSIL.

This clonotype was seen only a few times. The chain is built from TRBV5-1 and TRBJ2-3; D gene ambiguous. This CDR3 is 14 amino acids long. Germline lookup yields CDR1 SGHRS and CDR2 YFSETQ. Trimming stripped 0 bases from V and 2 bases from J, with 7 bases between. The DNA for the CDR3 is TGCGCCAGCAGCTTGGTGGGTCTCACAGATACGCAGTATTTT. Amino acids: CASSLVGLTDTQYF.

The genes are TRBV5-1 and TRBJ2-3; no clear D. CDR1 SGHRS and CDR2 YFSETQ come from the germline V gene. Trimming took 0 bases from V and 6 from J, leaving 14 bases between them. The CDR3 is 15 residues long. The CDR3 DNA reads TGCGCCAGCAGCTTGGCCTGGGGTAAGGGTGATACGCAGTATTTT. It is translated as CASSLAWGKGDTQYF. Drawing the rest from reference TRBV5-1 and TRBJ2-3, the complete variable domain is KAGVTQTPRYLIKTRGQQVTLSCSPISGHRSVSWYQQTPGQGLQFLFEYFSETQRNKGNFPGRFSGRQFSNSRSEMNVSTLELGDSALYLCASSLAWGKGDTQYFGPGTRLTVL.

The rearrangement links TRBV7-9 to TRBJ2-7; tentatively, D is TRBD1 or TRBD2 (5 bases each). The CDR3 loop spans 14 amino acids. Trimming took off 5 bases at V and 6 bases at J, with 17 bases between the two ends. Germline lookup yields CDR1 SEHNR and CDR2 FQNEAQ (reference sequence). The CDR3 sequence: CASSRDAGFSEQYF. Here the CDR3 DNA reads TGTGCCAGCAGCCGGGACGCTGGCTTCAGCGAGCAGTACTTC.

This sequence joins TRBV15 and TRBJ2-5; no reliable D call. The V end lost 0 bases, the J end lost 6 bases, and 8 bases lay between the germline ends. This CDR3 has 13 amino acids. Germline V gives CDR1 LNHNV, CDR2 YYDKDF (reference sequence). CDR3 coding DNA: TGTGCCACCAGCAGAGATTTGGCGCAGACCCAGTACTTC. It yields the protein CATSRDLAQTQYF.

This clonotype was counted only a few times. The V and J genes are TRBV12-3 or TRBV12-4 and TRBJ1-5, with no clear D. V was clipped by 7 bases and J by 4 bases, with 14 bases between them. The CDR3 extends over 14 amino acids. This chain's CDR3 is CASNPDGRNQPQHF. The CDR3, as DNA: TGTGCCAGCAATCCGGACGGTAGAAATCAGCCCCAGCATTTT.

This clonotype appeared a few times. J is TRBJ2-1 and V is TRBV2; D gene ambiguous. V shed 6 bases and J shed 6 bases, with 12 bases lying between them. The length of the CDR3 is 13 residues. CDR1 is SNHLY, CDR2 FYNNEI, per germline. The CDR3 loop reads CASSGPVGNEQFF. In DNA, the CDR3 is TGTGCCAGCAGCGGCCCGGTGGGCAATGAGCAGTTCTTC.

In its sample, this clonotype was seen a few times. This sequence joins TRBV28 and TRBJ2-1; D might be TRBD1 (6 bases). This CDR3 has 12 amino acids. V was pared by 3 bases and J by 11 bases, with 11 bases between. Looked up from germline, CDR1 is MDHEN and CDR2 is SYDVKM. CDR3 coding DNA: TGTGCCAGCAGTTTCGACAGGTACAAGCAGTTCTTC. This gives the protein CASSFDRYKQFF.

The rearrangement joins TRBV4-2 to TRBJ2-2, with D perhaps being TRBD1 or TRBD2 (6 bases each). V shed 4 bases and J shed 5 bases, with 17 bases lying between them. CDR1 and CDR2 from the germline V gene are LGHNA and YNFKEQ. The CDR3 totals 16 residues. The CDR3 nucleotides are TGTGCCAGCAGCCCCTCGGGCAGGGGAGGTACCGGGGAGCTGTTTTTT. Protein: CASSPSGRGGTGELFF.

Worth noting for this clonotype: The missing conserved phenylalanine or tryptophan at the end of this CDR3 makes a read error likely. The chain joins TRBV20-1 to TRBJ2-5, with 12 bases matching TRBD2. J gave up 5 bases and V 3 bases, and 10 bases lay outside the gene matches. The CDR3 consists of 16 residues. Germline V lookup: CDR1 DFQATT, CDR2 SNEGSKA (reference sequence). Here the CDR3 reads CSARGLAGGPSETQYL. In DNA, the CDR3 is TGCAGTGCTAGGGGCCTAGCGGGAGGGCCTTCGGAGACCCAGTACCTC.

This clonotype occurred a few times. The chain links TRBV7-6 to TRBJ1-6; D call uncertain. The CDR3 contains 13 residues. Trimming took off 1 base at V and 10 bases at J, with 8 bases between the two ends. The V gene's germline CDR1 is SGHVS and CDR2 FNYEAQ. CDR3: CASSLEVRSPLHF. In DNA, the CDR3 is TGTGCCAGCAGCTTAGAGGTCCGGTCACCCCTCCACTTT.

V usage is TRBV12-3 or TRBV12-4 and J usage is TRBJ2-5; 10 bases are shared with TRBD2. CDR3 length equals 15 residues. After removal of 2 bases from V and 7 bases from J, the junction contained 7 bases not matched to a gene. The CDR3 here is CASSLWQREGGTQYF. For the CDR3, the DNA is TGTGCCAGCAGTTTATGGCAGCGGGAGGGAGGGACCCAGTACTTC.

This clonotype was counted only a few times. CDR3 nucleotide sequence: TGCGCCAGCTCCCCTAGCGGGGGGGGACCGGCGTACAATGAGCAGTTCTTC. Translating gives CASSPSGGGPAYNEQFF. The rearrangement joins TRBV4-1 to TRBJ2-1, with 12 bases matching TRBD2. Looked up from germline, CDR1 is MGHRA and CDR2 is YSYEKL. J lost 4 bases, V lost 8 bases, and 12 bases had no gene match. This CDR3 spans 17 amino acids.

The chain carries TRBV28 and TRBJ2-7; 10 bases match TRBD2. This CDR3 is 17 amino acids long. In germline, CDR1 is MDHEN, CDR2 SYDVKM. With 3 bases clipped from V and 7 bases from J, the junction kept 15 bases outside the gene matches. CDR3 sequence: CASSFKGLAGGSEEQYF. CDR3 DNA sequence: TGTGCCAGCAGTTTCAAGGGGTTAGCGGGAGGATCGGAAGAGCAGTACTTC.